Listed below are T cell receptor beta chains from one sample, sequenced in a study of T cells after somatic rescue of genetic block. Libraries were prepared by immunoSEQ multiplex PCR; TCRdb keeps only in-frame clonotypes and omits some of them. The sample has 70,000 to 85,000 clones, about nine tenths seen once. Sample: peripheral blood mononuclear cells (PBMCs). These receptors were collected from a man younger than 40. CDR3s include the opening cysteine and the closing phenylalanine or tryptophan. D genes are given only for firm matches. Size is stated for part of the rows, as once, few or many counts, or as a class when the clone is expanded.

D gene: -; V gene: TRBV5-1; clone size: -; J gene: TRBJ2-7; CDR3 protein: CASSSALSSYEQYF; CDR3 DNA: TGCGCCAGCAGCTCCGCACTGAGCTCCTACGAGCAGTACTTC
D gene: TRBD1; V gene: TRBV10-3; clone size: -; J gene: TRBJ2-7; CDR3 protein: CAISEKIRGSDEQYF; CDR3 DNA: TGTGCCATCAGTGAGAAGATCAGGGGGAGTGACGAGCAGTACTTC
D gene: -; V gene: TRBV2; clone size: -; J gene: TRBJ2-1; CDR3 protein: CASSDWQAGHEQFF; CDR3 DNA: TGTGCCAGCAGTGACTGGCAAGCAGGTCATGAGCAGTTCTTC
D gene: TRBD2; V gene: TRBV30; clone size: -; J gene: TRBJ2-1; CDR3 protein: CAWSTPSGRESYSSYNEQFF; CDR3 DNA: TGTGCCTGGAGTACCCCTAGCGGAAGGGAATCGTATAGCTCCTACAATGAGCAGTTCTTC
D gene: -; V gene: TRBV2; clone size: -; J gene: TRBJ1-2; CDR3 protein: CASRRDGGYYGYTF; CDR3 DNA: TGTGCCAGCAGGAGGGATGGGGGCTACTATGGCTACACCTTC
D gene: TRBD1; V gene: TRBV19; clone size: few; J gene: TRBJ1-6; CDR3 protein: CASSPLKDRTYNSPLHF; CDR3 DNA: TGTGCCAGTAGTCCCCTCAAGGACAGGACATATAATTCACCCCTCCACTTT
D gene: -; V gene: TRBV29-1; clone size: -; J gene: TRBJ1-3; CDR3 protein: CSVAGTGNTIYF; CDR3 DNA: TGCAGCGTTGCGGGGACTGGAAACACCATATATTTT
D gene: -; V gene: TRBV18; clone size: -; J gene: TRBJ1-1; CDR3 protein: CASSPSPGSTEAFF; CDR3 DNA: TGTGCCAGCTCACCTAGTCCGGGGAGCACTGAAGCTTTCTTT
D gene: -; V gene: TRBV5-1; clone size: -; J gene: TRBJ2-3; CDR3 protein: CASATLSEGSTDTQYF; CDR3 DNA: TGCGCCAGCGCAACCCTTTCCGAGGGGAGCACAGATACGCAGTATTTT
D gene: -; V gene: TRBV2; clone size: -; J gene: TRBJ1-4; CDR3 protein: CASSTGPEKLFF; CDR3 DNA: TGTGCCAGCTCCACAGGACCTGAAAAACTGTTTTTT
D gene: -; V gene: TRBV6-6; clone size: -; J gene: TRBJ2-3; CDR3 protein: CASNPSGGPRGDTQYF; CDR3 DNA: TGTGCCAGCAACCCCTCAGGGGGGCCCAGGGGGGATACGCAGTATTTT
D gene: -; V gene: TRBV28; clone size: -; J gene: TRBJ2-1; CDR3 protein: CASSRGGGTLNEQFF; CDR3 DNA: TGTGCCAGCAGCCGCGGGGGCGGGACTCTCAATGAGCAGTTCTTC
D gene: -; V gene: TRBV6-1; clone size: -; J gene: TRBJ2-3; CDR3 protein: CASSVRTNTDTQYF; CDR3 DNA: TGTGCCAGCAGTGTACGGACGAATACAGATACGCAGTATTTT
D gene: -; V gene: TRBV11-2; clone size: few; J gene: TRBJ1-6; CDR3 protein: CASSLVSGGGSPLHF; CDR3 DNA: TGTGCCAGCAGCTTAGTGTCGGGGGGTGGTTCACCCCTCCACTTT
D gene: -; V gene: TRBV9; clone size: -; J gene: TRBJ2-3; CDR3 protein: CASSVGWRASTDTQYF; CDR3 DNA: TGTGCCAGCAGCGTAGGTTGGCGGGCTAGCACAGATACGCAGTATTTT
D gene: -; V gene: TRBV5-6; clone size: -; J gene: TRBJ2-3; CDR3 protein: CASSSSAGVRTDTQYF; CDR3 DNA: TGTGCCAGCAGCTCCTCTGCCGGGGTTCGCACAGATACGCAGTATTTT
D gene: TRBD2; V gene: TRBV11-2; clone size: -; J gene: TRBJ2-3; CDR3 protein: CASSLALAGGSDTQYF; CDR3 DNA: TGTGCCAGCAGCTTAGCACTAGCGGGAGGTTCAGATACGCAGTATTTT
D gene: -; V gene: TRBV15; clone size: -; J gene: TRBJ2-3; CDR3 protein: CATSRTTAWTDTQYF; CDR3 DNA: TGTGCCACCAGCAGAACAACCGCGTGGACAGATACGCAGTATTTT
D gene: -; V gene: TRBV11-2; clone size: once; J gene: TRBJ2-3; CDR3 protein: CASSLGLGQRGTDTQYF; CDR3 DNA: TGTGCCAGCAGCTTAGGTCTCGGACAGAGAGGCACAGATACGCAGTATTTT
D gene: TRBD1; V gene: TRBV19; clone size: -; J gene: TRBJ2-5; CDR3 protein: CASSSGQGQETQYF; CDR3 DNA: TGTGCCAGTAGTTCCGGACAGGGTCAAGAGACCCAGTACTTC
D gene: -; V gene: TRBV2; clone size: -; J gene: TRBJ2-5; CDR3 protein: CASRGRWEETQYF; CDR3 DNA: TGTGCCAGCAGGGGACGGTGGGAAGAGACCCAGTACTTC
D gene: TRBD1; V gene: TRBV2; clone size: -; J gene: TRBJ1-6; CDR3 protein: CARRTGLFYNSPLHF; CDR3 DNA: TGTGCCAGGAGGACAGGTCTCTTCTATAATTCACCCCTCCACTTT
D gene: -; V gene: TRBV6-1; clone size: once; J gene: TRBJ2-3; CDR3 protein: CASSEWGNRADTQYF; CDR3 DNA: TGTGCCAGCAGTGAATGGGGGAACCGAGCAGATACGCAGTATTTT
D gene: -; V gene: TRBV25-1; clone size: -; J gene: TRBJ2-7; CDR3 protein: CASRDPGFNEQYF; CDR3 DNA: TGTGCCAGCAGGGATCCGGGATTTAACGAGCAGTACTTC
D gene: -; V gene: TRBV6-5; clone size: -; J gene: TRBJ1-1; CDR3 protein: CASSYTDRVNTEAFF; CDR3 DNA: TGTGCCAGCAGTTACACGGACAGAGTGAACACTGAAGCTTTCTTT
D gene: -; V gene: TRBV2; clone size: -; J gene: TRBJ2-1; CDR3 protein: CASGLDLYYNEQFF; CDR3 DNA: TGTGCCAGCGGGCTTGATTTATACTACAATGAGCAGTTCTTC
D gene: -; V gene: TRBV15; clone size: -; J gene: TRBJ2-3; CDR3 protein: CATSRDRHAGPSTDTQYF; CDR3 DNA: TGTGCCACCAGCAGAGATCGGCACGCGGGGCCTAGCACAGATACGCAGTATTTT
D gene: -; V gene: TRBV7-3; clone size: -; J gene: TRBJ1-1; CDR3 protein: CASSSGPTNTEAFF; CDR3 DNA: TGTGCCAGCAGCTCGGGACCAACGAACACTGAAGCTTTCTTT
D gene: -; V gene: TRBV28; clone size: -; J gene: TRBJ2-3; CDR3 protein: CASKTGTDTQYF; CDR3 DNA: TGTGCCAGCAAAACAGGCACAGATACGCAGTATTTT
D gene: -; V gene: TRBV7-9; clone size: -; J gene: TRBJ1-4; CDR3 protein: CASSFTGTTNEKLFF; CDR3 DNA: TGTGCCAGCAGCTTCACAGGAACAACTAATGAAAAACTGTTTTTT
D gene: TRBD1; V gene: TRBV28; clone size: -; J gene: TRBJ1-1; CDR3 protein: CASTYWDRGRRDTEAFF; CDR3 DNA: TGTGCCAGCACCTATTGGGACAGGGGAAGAAGGGACACTGAAGCTTTCTTT
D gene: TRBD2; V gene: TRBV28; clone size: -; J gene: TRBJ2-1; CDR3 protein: CASSSPTSGRGGLQFF; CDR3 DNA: TGTGCCAGCAGTTCGCCGACTAGCGGGAGGGGGGGGTTGCAGTTCTTC
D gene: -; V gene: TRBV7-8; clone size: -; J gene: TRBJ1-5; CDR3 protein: CASSLDRGNQPQHF; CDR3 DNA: TGTGCCAGCAGCTTAGACAGGGGCAATCAGCCCCAGCATTTT
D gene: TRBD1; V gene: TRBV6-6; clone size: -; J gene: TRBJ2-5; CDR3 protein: CASSRGQGETQYF; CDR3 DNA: TGTGCCAGCAGCAGAGGACAGGGAGAGACCCAGTACTTC
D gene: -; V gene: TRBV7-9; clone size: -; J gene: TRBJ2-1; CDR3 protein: CASSPGWPPDEQFF; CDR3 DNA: TGTGCCAGCAGCCCCGGGTGGCCGCCGGATGAGCAGTTCTTC
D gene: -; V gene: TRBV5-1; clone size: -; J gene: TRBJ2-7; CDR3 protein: CASRGTGYEQYF; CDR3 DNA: TGCGCCAGCAGGGGCACGGGTTACGAGCAGTACTTC
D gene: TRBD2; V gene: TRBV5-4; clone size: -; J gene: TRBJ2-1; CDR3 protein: CASSPGTSGGGGEQFF; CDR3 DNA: TGTGCCAGCAGCCCCGGGACTAGCGGGGGAGGCGGGGAGCAGTTCTTC
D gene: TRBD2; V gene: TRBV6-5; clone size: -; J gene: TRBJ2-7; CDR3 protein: CASSYKTSGDYEQYF; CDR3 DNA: TGTGCCAGCAGTTACAAAACTAGCGGGGACTACGAGCAGTACTTC
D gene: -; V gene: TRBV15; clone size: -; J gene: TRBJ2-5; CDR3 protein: CATSRGGRVGGETQYF; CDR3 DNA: TGTGCCACCAGCAGAGGGGGCAGGGTGGGCGGAGAGACCCAGTACTTC
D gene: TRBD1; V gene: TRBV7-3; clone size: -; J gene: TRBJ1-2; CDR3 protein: CASSLAGGRGYTF; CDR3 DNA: TGTGCCAGCAGCTTAGCAGGGGGCCGGGGCTACACCTTC
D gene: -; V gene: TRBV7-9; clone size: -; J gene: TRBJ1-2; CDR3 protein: CASSPEFNYGYTF; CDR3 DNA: TGTGCCAGCAGCCCAGAGTTTAACTATGGCTACACCTTC
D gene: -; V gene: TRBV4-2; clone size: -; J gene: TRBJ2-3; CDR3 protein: CASSQDIGLANTDTQYF; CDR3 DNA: TGTGCCAGCAGCCAAGATATTGGGTTGGCTAACACAGATACGCAGTATTTT
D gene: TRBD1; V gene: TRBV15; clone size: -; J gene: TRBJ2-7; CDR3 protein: CATSRDPGTGGYEQYF; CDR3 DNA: TGTGCCACCAGCAGAGACCCTGGGACAGGGGGCTACGAGCAGTACTTC
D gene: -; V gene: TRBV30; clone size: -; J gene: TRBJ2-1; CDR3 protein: CAWSPGDEQFF; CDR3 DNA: TGTGCCTGGAGCCCGGGCGATGAGCAGTTCTTC
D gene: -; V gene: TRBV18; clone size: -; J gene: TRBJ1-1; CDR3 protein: CASSPGFNTEAFF; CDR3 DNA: TGTGCCAGCTCACCAGGGTTCAACACTGAAGCTTTCTTT